The 8 T cell receptor beta chains presented below share a single source sample, sequenced in a study of T-cell memory formation after mild COVID-19. TCRdb reprocessed the 5' RACE reads via MiXCR and lists one record per CDR3 protein. The table lists about 200,000 distinct CDR3 sequences, 9% to 10% of them singletons. Sequenced material: PBMCs or a T cell subset sorted from them (not recorded which). The receptors here all came from a young man who had mild COVID-19 (a few samples of this study predate the infection). Cell type and time point are not known.

The chain combines TRBV7-6 with TRBJ2-4, with 12 bases aligning to TRBD1. Trimming cost V 0 bases and J 6 bases; bases outside gene matches: 0. The V gene's germline CDR1 is SGHVS and CDR2 FNYEAQ. This CDR3 has 15 amino acids. The CDR3 bases are TGTGCCAGCAGCTTAGCGGGACAGGGGGCAAACATTCAGTACTTC. It specifies CASSLAGQGANIQYF.

This clonotype was recorded a few times. This chain joins TRBV7-8 and TRBJ2-7; 11 bases line up with TRBD2. CDR3 length: 14 amino acids. Unmatched junction bases numbered 5, after V lost 1 base and J lost 9 bases. Germline lookup yields CDR1 SGHVS and CDR2 FQNEAQ. The CDR3 spells CASSLGLAGSVQYV. CDR3 sequence (DNA): TGTGCCAGCAGCTTAGGACTAGCGGGGTCAGTGCAGTACGTC.

The genes are TRBV29-1 and TRBJ1-4, with TRBD1 matching 7 bases. Trimming removed 4 bases from V and 6 bases from J; junction bases left unmatched: 5. This CDR3 region has 13 residues. Germline V gives CDR1 SQVTM, CDR2 ANQGSEA. CDR3 DNA sequence: TGCAGCGTTGGAGGGGGCGTAGATGAAAAACTGTTTTTT. Translating it yields CSVGGGVDEKLFF. Full variable domain (remainder filled in from reference TRBV29-1 and TRBJ1-4): SAVISQKPSRDICQRGTSLTIQCQVDSQVTMMFWYRQQPGQSLTLIATANQGSEATYESGFVIDKFPISRPNLTFSTLTVSNMSPEDSSIYLCSVGGGVDEKLFFGSGTQLSVL.

The V and J genes are TRBV29-1 and TRBJ1-2, with 8 bases lining up with TRBD1. The ends lost 3 bases at V and 4 bases at J; junction bases unmatched: 7. Looked up from germline, CDR1 is SQVTM and CDR2 is ANQGSEA. The CDR3 runs to 14 residues. The CDR3 bases are TGCAGCGTTGAGCCGGTACAGGGGGGCTATGGCTACACCTTC. Translation: CSVEPVQGGYGYTF.

The chain has TRBV6-1 and TRBJ1-1; D gene unclear. Between the trimmed V and J ends, which lost 4 bases and 0 bases, there was a span of 9 bases. The CDR3 is 14 amino acids. Per the germline V gene, CDR1 is MNHNS and CDR2 is SASEGT. CDR3 residues: CASSVEAVNTEAFF. The CDR3 DNA follows: TGTGCCAGCAGTGTTGAGGCGGTGAACACTGAAGCTTTCTTT.

This clonotype occurred a few times. The chain is built from TRBV6-1 and TRBJ2-7; D is perhaps TRBD2 (6 bases). Germline V CDR1 and CDR2: MNHNS, SASEGT. The CDR3 runs 12 residues. V was shortened by 4 bases and J by 6 bases, with 10 bases between the two germline ends. The chain's CDR3 is CASSGLLAEQYF. Here the CDR3 DNA reads TGTGCCAGCAGTGGATTACTAGCCGAGCAGTACTTC.

This clonotype was observed a few times. The V and J genes are TRBV7-2 and TRBJ1-6; maybe TRBD1 (5 bases). The length of the CDR3 is 17 residues. Trimming pared 3 bases from V and 0 bases from J, leaving 12 bases between. CDR1 SGHTA and CDR2 FQGNSA come from the germline V gene. The CDR3 region has the DNA TGTGCCAGCAGCTTTGCAGGGATGAGCTCCTATAATTCACCCCTCCACTTT. Translated, it gives CASSFAGMSSYNSPLHF.

This clonotype was seen a few times. The chain combines TRBV19 with TRBJ1-5; D is perhaps TRBD1 (5 bases). Germline V lookup: CDR1 LNHDA, CDR2 SQIVND (reference sequence). V was clipped by 0 bases and J by 6 bases, with 18 bases between them. This CDR3 comprises 17 residues. The CDR3 nucleotides are TGTGCCAGTAGTATAGATCTCTACGGGGGGGTAGGTCAGCCCCAGCATTTT. Translating it yields CASSIDLYGGVGQPQHF.